Listed here are 9 T cell receptor beta chains from one sample, sequenced in a study of blood T cell repertoires in COVID-19. TCRdb's copy holds only in-frame clones and misses some; the assay was immunoSEQ multiplex PCR. The repertoire consists of some 360,000 clones, with roughly 86% occurring once and the leading ten covering 2% to 2.5%. The sequenced sample consisted of peripheral blood. Receptor source: a woman in her fifties or sixties with COVID-19, enrolled during active disease.

There are many counts of this clone. V gene TRBV24-1 combines with J gene TRBJ1-5; no definite D call. CDR3 size: 17 residues. CDR1 and CDR2 (germline): KGHDR, SFDVKD. The V gene lost 1 base and the J gene lost 7 bases, with 19 bases spanning the gap. The CDR3 DNA sequence: TGTGCCACCAGTGATTTAGAGTACGGCGGGCCCGCCCAGCCCCAGCATTTT. Protein sequence: CATSDLEYGGPAQPQHF.

The V call is TRBV5-1, the J call TRBJ1-2, with 7 nucleotides matching TRBD1. Germline values: CDR1 SGHRS, CDR2 YFSETQ. V was pared by 4 bases and J by 6 bases, with 9 bases of the junction left unmatched. The CDR3 length is 14 residues. CDR3 in amino acids: CASSLAGQTDGYTF. CDR3 bases: TGCGCCAGCAGCCTGGCGGGACAGACGGATGGCTACACCTTC.

This chain joins TRBV5-1 and TRBJ1-1, with 8 bases matching TRBD1. The trim removed 4 bases at V and 6 bases at J, leaving 8 bases unmatched. This CDR3 is 14 amino acids long. Germline V lookup: CDR1 SGHRS, CDR2 YFSETQ. CDR3 loop: CASSPAPTGAEAFF. The CDR3, as DNA: TGCGCCAGCAGCCCCGCACCGACAGGGGCTGAAGCTTTCTTT.

The chain has TRBV28 and TRBJ2-5; D gene uncertain. The CDR3 has 16 residues. The germline gives CDR1 MDHEN, CDR2 SYDVKM. The germline V and J ends were trimmed by 4 bases and 2 bases, with 17 bases remaining between them. This CDR3 reads CASSSIQYEVQETQYF. CDR3 bases: TGTGCCAGCAGTTCAATCCAGTATGAGGTTCAAGAGACCCAGTACTTC.

The genes are TRBV6-5 and TRBJ2-7; 13 bases are a match to TRBD2. CDR1 is MNHEY and CDR2 is SVGAGI in the germline V gene. V dropped 6 bases and J dropped 4; count of bases not matched to a gene: 6. The CDR3 runs to 15 residues. The CDR3 region is CASSLRTSGGYEQYF. For the CDR3, the DNA is TGTGCCAGCAGCCTACGGACTAGCGGGGGTTACGAGCAGTACTTC.

V and J are TRBV6-5 and TRBJ1-1; D is unclear. CDR3 length equals 13 residues. Germline values: CDR1 MNHEY, CDR2 SVGAGI. V lost 6 bases to trimming and J lost 2 bases, with 10 bases between them. This chain's CDR3 is CASSRDKNTEAFF. The CDR3 DNA follows: TGTGCCAGCAGCCGCGACAAAAACACTGAAGCTTTCTTT.

V and J are TRBV30 and TRBJ2-5; perhaps TRBD2 as D (5 bases). Germline values: CDR1 GTSNPN, CDR2 SVGIG (reference sequence). Deletions cut 4 bases from V and 2 bases from J, with 23 bases between. The CDR3 runs to 17 residues. In DNA form, the CDR3 reads TGTGCCTGGACCAAGCTAGGCCCTCTCGGGAATCAAGAGACCCAGTACTTC. Amino acid sequence: CAWTKLGPLGNQETQYF.

This rearrangement joins TRBV19 to TRBJ1-2; TRBD1 is a possible D gene (5 bases). This CDR3 spans 15 amino acids. V lost 4 bases and J lost 4, with 16 bases in between. Germline CDR1 LNHDA, CDR2 SQIVND (reference sequence). The CDR3 DNA sequence: TGTGCCAGTAGTAAGAAGAGACAGCCCTTCTATGGCTACACCTTC. Protein: CASSKKRQPFYGYTF. The full variable domain, completed using reference TRBV19 and TRBJ1-2, is DGGITQSPKYLFRKEGQNVTLSCEQNLNHDAMYWYRQDPGQGLRLIYYSQIVNDFQKGDIAEGYSVSREKKESFPLTVTSAQKNPTAFYLCASSKKRQPFYGYTFGSGTRLTVV.

The V call is TRBV29-1, the J call TRBJ2-3, with D unclear. The germline gives CDR1 SQVTM, CDR2 ANQGSEA. The CDR3 spans 15 residues. The V gene lost 6 bases and the J gene lost 7 bases, with 23 bases spanning the gap. The CDR3 DNA reads as TGCAGCGTCGAGCCTCTAGGCGCTCTAAGAAATACGCAGTATTTT. Translating gives CSVEPLGALRNTQYF.